This TCR beta chain was observed in a study of T cell responses to AZD1222 COVID-19 vaccine. In the case of this clone: Antigen unknown.

Germline V CDR1 and CDR2: LNHDA, SQIVND (reference sequence). The CDR3 has 13 amino acids. V trimming: 4 bases; J trimming: 3 bases; junction bases outside the gene matches: 2. The study, taken as a whole, reports: Possibly, clonal diversity was underestimated; donors were largely white British and included more females.

Sequencing used immunoSEQ multiplex PCR; TCRdb keeps in-frame clones, though not all of them. The sample records over 100,000 clones, more than 70% being singletons. This clonotype was obtained from an adult who received the AZD1222 COVID-19 vaccine. The chain couples TRBV19 to TRBJ2-7; the match to TRBD1 covers 8 bases. Sample: peripheral blood, taken 28 days after the second AZD1222 dose. Here the CDR3 DNA reads TGTGCCAGTAGTACAACAGGGGGCTACGAGCAGTACTTC. It yields the protein CASSTTGGYEQYF.